This T cell receptor (beta chain) was profiled in a study of T-cell reconstitution after alpha-beta-depleted transplantation in children. General study findings and limits: A year post-transplant, T-cell counts and diversity derived mostly from newly produced T cells.

Preparation of the TCRbeta library involved a method that used unique molecular identifiers. A single record per CDR3 protein comes from TCRdb applying MiXCR to the PCR reads. In the table there are 200,000 to 250,000 distinct CDR3 sequences, 11% of which are singletons. This clonotype showed up many times. Its antigen is still unknown. Germline V gene lookup returns CDR1 DFQATT and CDR2 SNEGSKA (reference sequence). The junction had 14 bases not matched to a gene; V was cut back by 6 bases and J by 6 bases. This CDR3 spans 14 amino acids. The receptor was isolated from a child younger than two with acute myeloid leukemia, due to receive a stem cell transplant. The source was PBMCs, collected before TCRalphabeta/CD19-depleted stem cell transplant. V usage is TRBV20-1 and J usage is TRBJ2-7; 7 nucleotides match TRBD1. CDR3 residues: CSAPRQGALTEQYF. The CDR3 region has the DNA TGCAGTGCACCTAGACAGGGAGCCCTAACCGAGCAGTACTTC.